The clone carrying this T cell receptor beta chain was observed once. The data belong to a study of blood T cell repertoires in COVID-19. The overall study: Collection of acute and convalescent COVID-19 samples took place in the United States, Italy and Spain. Nucleic acid was either cDNA or gDNA, and it came from T cells, B-cell-depleted T cells, or PBMCs.

The protocol was immunoSEQ multiplex PCR, while the TCRdb copy is restricted to in-frame clones and leaves out a portion. The data hold 110,000 to 150,000 clones, with about 76% observed a single time. The origin of this receptor is a human donor in a cohort sampled during active COVID-19. Specimen: peripheral blood.

CDR3: CASSVGAGGGYNEQFF. CDR3 sequence (DNA): TGTGCCAGCAGCGTAGGGGCGGGAGGGGGCTACAATGAGCAGTTCTTC. This chain uses TRBV9 with TRBJ2-1, with 9 bases identical to TRBD2. Trimming cost V 0 bases and J 3 bases; bases outside gene matches: 4. The CDR3 totals 16 residues. CDR1 is SGDLS, CDR2 YYNGEE, per germline.